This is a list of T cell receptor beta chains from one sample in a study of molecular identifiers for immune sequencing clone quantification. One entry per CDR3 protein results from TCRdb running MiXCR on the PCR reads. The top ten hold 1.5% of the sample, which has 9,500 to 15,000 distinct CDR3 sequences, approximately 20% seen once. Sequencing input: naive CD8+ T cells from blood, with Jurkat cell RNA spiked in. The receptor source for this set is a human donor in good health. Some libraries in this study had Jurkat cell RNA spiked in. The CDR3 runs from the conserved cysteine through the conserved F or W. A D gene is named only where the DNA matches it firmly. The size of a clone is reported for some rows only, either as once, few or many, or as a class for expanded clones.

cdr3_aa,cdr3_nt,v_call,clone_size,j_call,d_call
CASSLAAGQTPLHF,TGTGCCAGCAGCTTAGCGGCAGGGCAGACACCCCTCCACTTT,TRBV7-6,many,TRBJ1-6,-
CASRDPGLARWGEQFF,TGTGCCAGCAGAGATCCTGGACTAGCGAGGTGGGGTGAGCAGTTCTTC,TRBV6-2/TRBV6-3,medium-sized,TRBJ2-1,TRBD2
CASSLSRQGPTEAFF,TGTGCCAGCAGTTTATCGAGGCAGGGTCCCACTGAAGCTTTCTTT,TRBV27,many,TRBJ1-1,-
CASSYPSGGWAQETQYF,TGTGCCAGCAGTTACCCCTCAGGGGGGTGGGCACAAGAGACCCAGTACTTC,TRBV6-5,medium-sized,TRBJ2-5,-
CASSQDGLAVTYEQYF,TGCGCCAGCAGCCAGGACGGACTAGCGGTTACCTACGAGCAGTACTTC,TRBV4-1,many,TRBJ2-7,TRBD2
CATGQGAFNEQFF,TGTGCCACGGGACAGGGTGCTTTTAATGAGCAGTTCTTC,TRBV2,many,TRBJ2-1,TRBD1
CSARDRGRAPTEAFF,TGCAGTGCTAGAGATCGAGGCAGGGCCCCCACTGAAGCTTTCTTT,TRBV20-1,many,TRBJ1-1,-
CASSYSGGELAGGGDTQYF,TGTGCCAGCAGTTACTCGGGGGGCGAACTAGCGGGAGGCGGGGATACGCAGTATTTT,TRBV6-5,many,TRBJ2-3,TRBD2
CASSLAASGSNTGELFF,TGTGCCAGCAGCTTAGCGGCTAGCGGGAGTAATACCGGGGAGCTGTTTTTT,TRBV7-9,few,TRBJ2-2,TRBD2
CSVEITSGGLSDEQFF,TGCAGCGTTGAAATAACCTCAGGGGGCCTTAGTGATGAGCAGTTCTTC,TRBV29-1,many,TRBJ2-1,TRBD1
CSAFAWTKNTEAFF,TGCAGCGCCTTTGCGTGGACAAAGAACACTGAAGCTTTCTTT,TRBV29-1,medium-sized,TRBJ1-1,-
CATSEIASGGGGQETQYF,TGTGCCACCAGTGAGATTGCTAGCGGGGGAGGGGGCCAAGAGACCCAGTACTTC,TRBV24-1,many,TRBJ2-5,TRBD2
CASSLGTETGELFF,TGTGCCAGCAGTTTAGGGACGGAAACCGGGGAGCTGTTTTTT,TRBV27,many,TRBJ2-2,-
CSVLADTEAFF,TGCAGCGTTCTGGCGGACACTGAAGCTTTCTTT,TRBV29-1,many,TRBJ1-1,-
CASSFQFPYEQYF,TGTGCCAGCAGTTTTCAGTTCCCCTACGAGCAGTACTTC,TRBV28,few,TRBJ2-7,-
CASSPGTSQNYEQYF,TGTGCCAGCAGTCCAGGGACTAGTCAGAACTACGAGCAGTACTTC,TRBV6-6,many,TRBJ2-7,TRBD2
CASRRGKAGWGEQYF,TGTGCCAGCAGACGCGGAAAGGCGGGATGGGGTGAGCAGTACTTC,TRBV28,-,TRBJ2-7,-
CASSLYQGTSYEQYF,TGTGCCAGCAGTTTATACCAGGGCACTTCCTACGAGCAGTACTTC,TRBV27,-,TRBJ2-7,-
CSARDWTSGSLLDTQYF,TGCAGTGCTAGAGATTGGACTAGCGGGAGTCTCTTAGATACGCAGTATTTT,TRBV20-1,medium-sized,TRBJ2-3,TRBD2
CASRGRDPSHGYTF,TGTGCCAGCAGGGGGAGGGACCCCTCGCATGGCTACACCTTC,TRBV5-6,many,TRBJ1-2,-
CASSSGLAGAETQYF,TGTGCCAGCAGTTCTGGACTAGCGGGAGCTGAGACCCAGTACTTC,TRBV6-5,many,TRBJ2-5,TRBD2
CASSIIFASGANQPQHF,TGTGCCAGTAGTATAATCTTTGCCTCAGGGGCCAATCAGCCCCAGCATTTT,TRBV19,many,TRBJ1-5,-
CATEQWEFTDTQYF,TGTGCCACCGAACAATGGGAATTCACAGATACGCAGTATTTT,TRBV14,many,TRBJ2-3,-
CASSSSGQGRGIHEQYF,TGTGCCAGCAGCTCTAGCGGTCAGGGGCGGGGCATCCACGAGCAGTACTTC,TRBV7-6,medium-sized,TRBJ2-7,-
CASSQPGNNEQFF,TGCGCCAGCAGCCAACCCGGGAACAATGAGCAGTTCTTC,TRBV4-1,medium-sized,TRBJ2-1,-
CAISQDRVPLGANVLTF,TGCGCTATCAGCCAAGATCGCGTCCCCCTGGGGGCCAACGTCCTGACTTTC,TRBV4-1,-,TRBJ2-6,-
CAAPGQPNEKLFF,TGTGCCGCCCCGGGACAGCCGAATGAAAAACTGTTTTTT,TRBV2,many,TRBJ1-4,TRBD1
CASSLGGGQETQYF,TGTGCCAGCAGCTTAGGAGGCGGACAAGAGACCCAGTACTTC,TRBV11-3,-,TRBJ2-5,-
CASSLDRVGNQPQHF,TGTGCCAGCAGCCTAGACAGGGTCGGCAATCAGCCCCAGCATTTT,TRBV28,medium-sized,TRBJ1-5,TRBD1
CASSPGTENTGELFF,TGTGCCAGCAGCCCCGGGACAGAAAACACCGGGGAGCTGTTTTTT,TRBV13,many,TRBJ2-2,TRBD1
CSARVLAVRGETQYF,TGCAGTGCTAGAGTGTTGGCGGTCAGGGGCGAGACCCAGTACTTC,TRBV20-1,-,TRBJ2-5,-
CASSSDSPSTDTQYF,TGTGCCAGCAGTTCGGACAGCCCTAGCACAGATACGCAGTATTTT,TRBV2,many,TRBJ2-3,-
CASSVFSGSTYEQYF,TGTGCCAGCAGCGTATTTAGCGGGAGTACATACGAGCAGTACTTC,TRBV9,many,TRBJ2-7,TRBD2
CASSLRTGEQYF,TGTGCCAGCAGTCTCCGGACAGGAGAGCAGTACTTC,TRBV28,medium-sized,TRBJ2-7,TRBD1
CASNYPYNEQFF,TGTGCCAGCAATTATCCTTACAATGAGCAGTTCTTC,TRBV6-2/TRBV6-3,-,TRBJ2-1,-
CASSYIREEQYF,TGTGCCAGCAGTTACATCCGCGAGGAGCAGTACTTC,TRBV6-6,medium-sized,TRBJ2-7,-
CASSQGDRGYNQPQHF,TGCGCCAGCAGCCAAGGGGACAGGGGGTACAATCAGCCCCAGCATTTT,TRBV4-1,medium-sized,TRBJ1-5,TRBD1
CASSLQGLLNYGYTF,TGTGCCAGCAGTCTTCAGGGTCTCCTCAACTATGGCTACACCTTC,TRBV12-3/TRBV12-4,many,TRBJ1-2,-
CASKFQGADQPQHF,TGTGCCAGCAAATTTCAGGGGGCTGATCAGCCCCAGCATTTT,TRBV2,many,TRBJ1-5,TRBD1
CSARDPRGREKLFF,TGCAGTGCTAGAGATCCAAGGGGTCGGGAAAAACTGTTTTTT,TRBV20-1,medium-sized,TRBJ1-4,-
CASSLRGDNEQFF,TGCGCCAGCAGCTTGCGGGGCGACAATGAGCAGTTCTTC,TRBV5-1,-,TRBJ2-1,-
CASSPSLRVGEAFF,TGTGCCAGCAGCCCCTCGCTCAGGGTCGGTGAAGCCTTCTTT,TRBV7-2,-,TRBJ1-1,-
CASSLEVGYDTQYF,TGTGCCAGCAGCTTAGAAGTAGGGTACGATACGCAGTATTTT,TRBV11-2,-,TRBJ2-3,-
CASSVEGHGVYEQYF,TGTGCCAGCAGCGTAGAGGGACACGGAGTCTACGAGCAGTACTTC,TRBV9,-,TRBJ2-7,-